This T cell receptor (beta chain) comes out of a study of Graves' ophthalmopathy and Graves' hyperthyroidism. Among the exclusions were patients with other autoimmune diseases, uncontrolled infections, pregnancy or lactation. RNA transcripts provided the template for amplifying TCR beta CDR3 regions. Following a first-round RT-PCR that used HTBI primers, a second-round multiplex PCR was carried out. TCRdb passed the multiplex PCR reads through MiXCR, listing each CDR3 protein once. The sample has 200,000 to 250,000 distinct CDR3 sequences, approximately 42% seen once; the top ten hold around half. V was trimmed by 3 bases and J by 3 bases, leaving 9 bases between them. The CDR3 is 13 amino acids. CDR1 and CDR2 from the germline V gene are SEHNR and FQNEAQ (reference sequence).

The chain carries TRBV7-9 and TRBJ2-7; D not certain. This TCR derives from an adult man with Graves' ophthalmopathy. The sequenced sample was peripheral blood. CDR3 DNA: TGTGCCAGCAGCTTGGGGAACGGCTACGAGCAGTACTTC. It yields the protein CASSLGNGYEQYF.